One T cell receptor (beta chain) is described in this entry. Germline CDR1 reads KGHSH; CDR2 reads LQKENI. Trimming shortened V by 5 bases and J by 0 bases, and 0 bases separated the two germline ends. The CDR3 loop spans 11 amino acids. The data originate from a study of T cells after somatic rescue of genetic block. Sequenced by immunoSEQ multiplex PCR; TCRdb stores in-frame clones only, minus some. The table lists roughly 65,000 clones, about nine tenths of them singletons. The source material was peripheral blood mononuclear cells (PBMCs). The TCR originated in a middle-aged man. This sequence joins TRBV18 and TRBJ2-3; the D is unclear. This chain's CDR3 is CASSSTDTQYF. The CDR3 nucleotides are TGTGCCAGCTCAAGCACAGATACGCAGTATTTT.